A selection of T cell receptor beta chains follows, all from one sample in a study of blood T cell repertoires in COVID-19. Produced via immunoSEQ multiplex PCR; TCRdb's table is partial and in-frame only. The sample consists of 200,000 to 250,000 clones, approximately 84% of them appearing once. Sequencing was done on a sample of PBMCs or T cells enriched from blood (not recorded which). The receptors come from a man aged 55 to 69 who had recovered from COVID-19. Both conserved end residues are part of each CDR3. A D gene is named only where the DNA matches it firmly. The size entry is marked missing in some rows and otherwise reads once, few, many or a size class.

CASSQDREAEKLFF TGTGCCAGCAGCCAAGACAGGGAGGCTGAAAAACTGTTTTTT TRBD1 . TRBJ1-4 TRBV6-5
CASSFRANTGELFF TGTGCCAGCAGCTTCCGTGCGAACACCGGGGAGCTGTTTTTT . . TRBJ2-2 TRBV5-5
CAGNRLNTGEQYF TGTGCCGGTAATAGATTGAATACGGGCGAGCAGTACTTC . few TRBJ2-7 TRBV2
CASSSTLNTGELFF TGTGCCAGCAGCTCGACATTGAACACCGGGGAGCTGTTTTTT . . TRBJ2-2 TRBV5-5
CASSQPTGNGQPQHF TGTGCCAGCAGCCAGCCCACAGGGAACGGTCAGCCCCAGCATTTT . once TRBJ1-5 TRBV4-2
CASSLRTRGASTDTQYF TGTGCCAGCAGCTTGCGGACGCGGGGGGCGAGCACAGATACGCAGTATTTT TRBD2 . TRBJ2-3 TRBV5-4
CASSDRTGDLNSPLHF TGTGCCAGCAGCGACCGGACAGGAGACCTTAATTCACCCCTCCACTTT TRBD1 . TRBJ1-6 TRBV5-4
CASSLNADNEAFF TGTGCCAGCAGCCTAAATGCAGATAATGAAGCTTTCTTT . . TRBJ1-1 TRBV7-3
CASRPQGGNQPQHF TGTGCCAGCAGGCCCCAGGGGGGCAATCAGCCCCAGCATTTT TRBD1 . TRBJ1-5 TRBV6-5
CASSLDRGLEKLFF TGTGCCAGCAGCTTGGACAGGGGACTGGAAAAACTGTTTTTT TRBD1 . TRBJ1-4 TRBV5-8
CASSQEFGTGKKQYF TGCGCCAGCAGCCAAGAATTTGGGACAGGGAAGAAGCAGTACTTC TRBD1 . TRBJ2-7 TRBV4-1
CASSFSGGAGDTQYF TGTGCCAGCAGCTTCAGCGGGGGGGCCGGGGATACGCAGTATTTT TRBD2 . TRBJ2-3 TRBV3-1/TRBV3-2
CASSYGRGFSYEQYF TGTGCCAGCAGTTACGGGCGGGGGTTCTCCTACGAGCAGTACTTC TRBD2 once TRBJ2-7 TRBV6-5
CASTQAGTAGNIQYF TGTGCCAGCACCCAGGCGGGGACGGCCGGAAACATTCAGTACTTC . once TRBJ2-4 TRBV6-6
CASTGQSGANVLTF TGTGCCAGCACCGGACAGTCTGGGGCCAACGTCCTGACTTTC . . TRBJ2-6 TRBV2
CASSISQGAYEQYF TGTGCCAGCAGTATTTCACAGGGGGCCTACGAGCAGTACTTC TRBD1 few TRBJ2-7 TRBV6-5
CASSTDRGVEKLFF TGCGCCAGCAGCACCGACAGGGGGGTGGAAAAACTGTTTTTT TRBD1 few TRBJ1-4 TRBV5-1
CASALGATNTEAFF TGTGCCAGCGCCTTGGGAGCTACGAACACTGAAGCTTTCTTT . . TRBJ1-1 TRBV5-6
CASSVPGQATGNTIYF TGTGCCAGCAGTGTTCCGGGACAGGCGACTGGAAACACCATATATTTT TRBD1 . TRBJ1-3 TRBV25-1
CASSVGSGVQETQYF TGTGCCAGCAGCGTTGGGAGCGGAGTCCAAGAGACCCAGTACTTC . . TRBJ2-5 TRBV9
CASSLGRDTDTQYF TGTGCCAGCAGCTTAGGGAGGGACACAGATACGCAGTATTTT . . TRBJ2-3 TRBV7-9
CASSQAGTGTQYF TGTGCCAGCAGCCAAGCGGGCACAGGTACGCAGTATTTT . once TRBJ2-3 TRBV14
CASRPGTGASEAFF TGCGCCAGCAGACCAGGGACAGGGGCTTCTGAAGCTTTCTTT TRBD1 . TRBJ1-1 TRBV5-1
CASSLASVSTDTQYF TGCGCCAGCAGCTTGGCCTCCGTCTCCACAGATACGCAGTATTTT . . TRBJ2-3 TRBV5-1
CASSPSESGNTEAFF TGTGCCAGCAGCCCGAGTGAATCGGGGAACACTGAAGCTTTCTTT . . TRBJ1-1 TRBV5-5
CASSIRTGQDYGYTF TGTGCCAGTAGTATCAGGACAGGACAAGACTATGGCTACACCTTC TRBD1 . TRBJ1-2 TRBV19
CASSQEVDQPQHF TGTGCCAGCTCACAGGAGGTCGATCAGCCCCAGCATTTT . . TRBJ1-5 TRBV18
CASSLSPGTADGYTF TGTGCCAGCAGCTTATCCCCTGGGACAGCGGATGGCTACACCTTC TRBD1 . TRBJ1-2 TRBV7-3
CASSYSFVDTQYF TGTGCCAGCAGTTACTCATTCGTAGATACGCAGTATTTT . . TRBJ2-3 TRBV6-5
CASSIRQQETQYF TGTGCCAGTAGTATTAGACAGCAAGAGACCCAGTACTTC . . TRBJ2-5 TRBV19
CSASRGTEAFF TGCAGTGCTAGTAGGGGAACTGAAGCTTTCTTT . few TRBJ1-1 TRBV20-1
CASSLATDPMNTEAFF TGTGCCAGCAGCTTAGCCACAGATCCCATGAACACTGAAGCTTTCTTT . . TRBJ1-1 TRBV11-1
CASSLGQVNYGYTF TGTGCCAGCTCACTTGGACAGGTGAACTATGGCTACACCTTC TRBD1 . TRBJ1-2 TRBV28
CASSPDGGPGNTIYF TGTGCCAGCAGCCCCGACGGGGGGCCGGGAAACACCATATATTTT . . TRBJ1-3 TRBV7-2
CASSYRDRRNIQYF TGTGCCAGCAGCTACCGGGACAGACGAAACATTCAGTACTTC TRBD1 . TRBJ2-4 TRBV5-8
CASSYPGLAGHNEQFF TGTGCCAGCAGTTACCCGGGACTAGCGGGGCATAATGAGCAGTTCTTC TRBD2 . TRBJ2-1 TRBV6-2/TRBV6-3
CASSPDFGPAGTEAFF . . once TRBJ1-1 TRBV7-2
CASRAGHGNNEQFF TGTGCCAGCAGAGCGGGACACGGGAACAATGAGCAGTTCTTC . . TRBJ2-1 TRBV2
CASSTGALGNQPQHF TGCGCCAGCAGTACAGGGGCCCTGGGCAATCAGCCCCAGCATTTT TRBD1 . TRBJ1-5 TRBV10-2
CASSEWFRNSPLHF TGTGCCAGCAGTGAATGGTTCAGGAATTCACCCCTCCACTTT . . TRBJ1-6 TRBV6-1
CASSVVGTARAGELFF TGTGCCAGCAGCGTAGTAGGGACAGCTAGAGCCGGGGAGCTGTTTTTT TRBD1 . TRBJ2-2 TRBV9
CASSLDGQGRLELFF TGTGCCAGCTCACTGGACGGACAGGGCCGACTAGAACTGTTTTTT TRBD1 . TRBJ1-4 TRBV18
CASSFGTSGVLDTQYF TGTGCCAGCAGCTTCGGGACTAGCGGGGTATTAGATACGCAGTATTTT TRBD2 once TRBJ2-3 TRBV11-3
CASSEDSLYQPQHF TGTGCCAGTAGTGAGGACAGCCTCTATCAGCCCCAGCATTTT . once TRBJ1-5 TRBV19
CASSSQWTEAFF TGTGCCAGCAGTTCTCAGTGGACTGAAGCTTTCTTT . . TRBJ1-1 TRBV6-2/TRBV6-3
CASSIVGGGNTDTQYF TGTGCCAGTAGTATAGTAGGCGGGGGAAACACAGATACGCAGTATTTT TRBD2 . TRBJ2-3 TRBV19
CASSQRQTTNEKLFF TGTGCCAGCAGCCAGAGACAGACAACTAATGAAAAACTGTTTTTT . . TRBJ1-4 TRBV7-6
CASSWGTGNTGELFF TGTGCCAGCAGCTGGGGGACAGGGAACACCGGGGAGCTGTTTTTT TRBD1 . TRBJ2-2 TRBV5-8
CASSRGTSENNEQFF TGCGCCAGCAGCCGAGGGACTAGCGAGAACAATGAGCAGTTCTTC TRBD2 . TRBJ2-1 TRBV4-3
CASSPGNEQFF TGTGCCAGCAGTCCAGGTAATGAGCAGTTCTTC . . TRBJ2-1 TRBV6-5